This TCR beta chain was captured in a study of blood T cell repertoires in COVID-19. The germline V gene encodes CDR1 LNHNV and CDR2 YYDKDF (reference sequence). CDR3 length equals 19 residues. Trimming pared 1 base from V and 4 bases from J, leaving 23 bases between. Using immunoSEQ multiplex PCR, the repertoire was profiled, and TCRdb retains in-frame clones only, with some absent. The sample has around 250,000 clones, just under 90% seen once. The source material was PBMCs or T cells enriched from blood (not recorded which). The chain carries TRBV15 and TRBJ1-3; weak D call: TRBD1 (5 bases). This TCR was sampled from a woman aged 30 to 39 with acute COVID-19. This chain's CDR3 is CATSRAQNLDILTGNTIYF. In DNA form, the CDR3 reads TGTGCCACCAGCAGAGCGCAAAACCTGGACATATTGACCGGAAACACCATATATTTT. The whole variable domain, remainder taken from reference TRBV15 and TRBJ1-3, is DAMVIQNPRYQVTQFGKPVTLSCSQTLNHNVMYWYQQKSSQAPKLLFHYYDKDFNNEADTPDNFQSRRPNTSFCFLDIRSPGLGDTAMYLCATSRAQNLDILTGNTIYFGEGSWLTVV.